Listed below are T cell receptor beta chains from one sample, sequenced in a study of blood T cell repertoires in COVID-19. Clones were read by immunoSEQ multiplex PCR, and TCRdb kept only the in-frame ones, dropping some. The sample has 400,000 to 550,000 clones; roughly 90% are singletons. Sequenced: peripheral blood. The receptors stem from a woman in her twenties or thirties with acute or convalescent COVID-19. Both conserved end residues are part of each CDR3. Each record gives: CDR3 length, V gene, J gene, CDR3 protein.

14	TRBV7-3	TRBJ1-3	CASSLKTDGYTIYF
13	TRBV10-2	TRBJ2-5	CASRDRGEETQYF
12	TRBV30	TRBJ2-7	CASDTSGREQYF
14	TRBV6-6	TRBJ1-5	CASRQRTLNQPQHF
13	TRBV4-1	TRBJ1-5	CASSQGLGKPQHF
18	TRBV11-2	TRBJ2-1	CASSGGSSSSGGYNEQFF
16	TRBV7-9	TRBJ2-1	CASSSPGQGSYNEQFF
14	TRBV25-1	TRBJ2-6	CAFLETAGANVLTF
15	TRBV7-2	TRBJ2-5	CASRAGTGGLETQYF
13	TRBV9	TRBJ1-4	CASSEGTEEKLFF
15	TRBV29-1	TRBJ2-5	CSVEEGQGVQETQYF
13	TRBV7-2	TRBJ1-1	CASSKQRNTEAFF
13	TRBV28	TRBJ1-2	CASSRTGSYGYTF
15	TRBV3-1/TRBV3-2	TRBJ1-3	CASSPDSGSGNTIYF
13	TRBV2	TRBJ1-2	CASHRQGASGYTF
13	TRBV6-5	TRBJ1-5	CASGLTDDQPQHF
14	TRBV7-2	TRBJ1-3	CASSLIGAGNTIYF
15	TRBV6-5	TRBJ1-4	CASSSSSTGGEKLFF
15	TRBV28	TRBJ2-5	CASTGGPSGQETQYF
16	TRBV7-2	TRBJ1-2	CASSFYSRGRNYGYTF
15	TRBV4-2	TRBJ2-7	CASSQSRDRPYEQYF
16	TRBV28	TRBJ2-1	CASSLISGGTYNEQFF
16	TRBV28	TRBJ1-4	CASSPGQGAPNEKLFF